Listed below are T cell receptor beta chains from one sample, sequenced in a study of T cell responses to AZD1222 COVID-19 vaccine. Clones were sequenced by immunoSEQ multiplex PCR, and TCRdb holds only the in-frame ones, with some missing. Among some 180,000 clones listed, 80% to 95% were seen once. This sample comprised peripheral blood, obtained 28 days after the second AZD1222 dose. The receptors here all came from an adult who received the AZD1222 COVID-19 vaccine. Each CDR3 is given with its conserved first and last residue.

V gene,J gene,CDR3 protein
TRBV4-2,TRBJ1-3,CASSQDLGRDTIYF
TRBV15,TRBJ2-3,CATGYGRTEPGQGDSDTQYF
TRBV18,TRBJ2-1,CASSPRPGTSGANEQFF
TRBV18,TRBJ1-5,CASSSQTGGNQPQHF
TRBV24-1,TRBJ2-1,CATSDGSGAGANEQFF
TRBV6-1,TRBJ2-5,CASSENRRLAEETQYF
TRBV6-4,TRBJ1-5,CASTLGDPPQQPQHF
TRBV3-1/TRBV3-2,TRBJ1-6,CASSQGGSPLHF
TRBV7-3,TRBJ2-1,CASSFGGSYEQFF
TRBV6-2/TRBV6-3,TRBJ1-2,CASSGTEDYGYTF
TRBV5-6,TRBJ2-7,CASSRRPGLEDGSYEQYF
TRBV19,TRBJ1-1,CASIRTHGGGTEAFF
TRBV10-1,TRBJ2-1,CASSESAEGQQFF
TRBV7-3,TRBJ1-1,CASSLGGMGDDTEAFF
TRBV4-1,TRBJ2-1,CASSQDSPNNEQFF
TRBV7-9,TRBJ1-5,CASSSGGYSNQPQHF
TRBV27,TRBJ1-5,CASSKQGLSNQPQHF
TRBV29-1,TRBJ2-3,CSVRTLVTDTQYF
TRBV5-1,TRBJ2-5,CASSGGTSNQETQYF
TRBV27,TRBJ2-1,CASSLYSSYNEQFF
TRBV11-2,TRBJ2-1,CASSVRLAGGRNEQFF
TRBV19,TRBJ1-6,CASSSRRAVGSYNSPLHF
TRBV6-1,TRBJ2-7,CASSGTQGGVSYEQYF
TRBV3-1/TRBV3-2,TRBJ1-2,CASSLRQLPNYGYTF
TRBV19,TRBJ1-1,CASNVRDSIFTEAFF
TRBV15,TRBJ2-3,CATSSRSGRASDTQYF